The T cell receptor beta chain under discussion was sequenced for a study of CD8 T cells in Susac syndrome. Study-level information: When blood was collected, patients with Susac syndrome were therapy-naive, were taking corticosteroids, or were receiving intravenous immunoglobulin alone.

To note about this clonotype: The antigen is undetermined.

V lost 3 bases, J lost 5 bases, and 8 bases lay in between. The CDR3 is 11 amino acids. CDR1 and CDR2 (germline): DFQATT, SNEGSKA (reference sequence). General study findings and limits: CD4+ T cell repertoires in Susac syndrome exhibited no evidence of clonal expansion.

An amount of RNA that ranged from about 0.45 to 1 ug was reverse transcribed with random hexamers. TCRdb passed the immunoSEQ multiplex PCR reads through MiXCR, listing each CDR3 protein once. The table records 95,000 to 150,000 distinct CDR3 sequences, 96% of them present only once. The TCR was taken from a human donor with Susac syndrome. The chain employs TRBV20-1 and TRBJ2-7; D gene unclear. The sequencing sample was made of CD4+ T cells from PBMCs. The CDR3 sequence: CSASIGNEQYF. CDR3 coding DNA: TGCAGTGCTAGTATCGGAAACGAGCAGTACTTC.